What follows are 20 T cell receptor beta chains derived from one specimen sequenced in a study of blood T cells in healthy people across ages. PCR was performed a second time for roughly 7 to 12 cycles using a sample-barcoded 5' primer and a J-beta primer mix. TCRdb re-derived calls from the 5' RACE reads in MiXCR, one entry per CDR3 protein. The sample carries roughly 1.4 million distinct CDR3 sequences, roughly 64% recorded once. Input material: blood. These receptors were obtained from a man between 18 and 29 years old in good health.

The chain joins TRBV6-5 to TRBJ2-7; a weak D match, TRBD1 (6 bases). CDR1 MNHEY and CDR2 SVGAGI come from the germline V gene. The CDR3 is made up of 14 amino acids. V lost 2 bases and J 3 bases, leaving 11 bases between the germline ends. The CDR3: CASSYAGTNYEQYF. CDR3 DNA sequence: TGTGCCAGCAGTTACGCAGGGACAAACTACGAGCAGTACTTC.

The CDR3 DNA is TGTGCCAGCAGTTACCAGGGGAGGGTGACCGGGGAGCTGTTTTTT. It encodes CASSYQGRVTGELFF. The chain joins TRBV6-2 or TRBV6-3 to TRBJ2-2, with D perhaps TRBD2 (7 bases). The germline gives CDR1 MNHEY, CDR2 SVGEGT. The CDR3 runs to 15 residues. V shed 2 bases and J shed 5 bases, with 12 bases lying between them.

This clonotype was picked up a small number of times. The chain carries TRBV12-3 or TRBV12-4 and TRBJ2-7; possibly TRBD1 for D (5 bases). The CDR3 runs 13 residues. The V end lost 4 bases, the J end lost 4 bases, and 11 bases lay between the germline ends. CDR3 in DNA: TGTGCCAGCAGTTCCCCTAGGGGTTACGAGCAGTACTTC. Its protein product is CASSSPRGYEQYF.

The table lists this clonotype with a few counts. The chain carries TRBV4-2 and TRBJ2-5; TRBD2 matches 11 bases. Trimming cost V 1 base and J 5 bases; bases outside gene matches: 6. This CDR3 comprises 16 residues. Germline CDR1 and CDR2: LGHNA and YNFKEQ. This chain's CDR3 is CASSQAVGTSGETQYF. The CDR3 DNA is TGTGCCAGCAGCCAAGCCGTCGGGACTAGCGGCGAGACCCAGTACTTC.

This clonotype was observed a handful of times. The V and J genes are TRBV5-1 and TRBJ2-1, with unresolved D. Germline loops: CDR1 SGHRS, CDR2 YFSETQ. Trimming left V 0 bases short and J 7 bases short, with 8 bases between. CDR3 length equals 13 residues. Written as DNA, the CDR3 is TGCGCCAGCAGCTTGGATGTTGGAAATGAGCAGTTCTTC. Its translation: CASSLDVGNEQFF.

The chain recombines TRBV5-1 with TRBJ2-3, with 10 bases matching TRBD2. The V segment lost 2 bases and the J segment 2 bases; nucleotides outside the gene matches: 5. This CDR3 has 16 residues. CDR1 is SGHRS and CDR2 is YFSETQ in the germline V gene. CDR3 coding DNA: TGCGCCAGCAGCTTCCTAGCGGGAGTACCCACAGATACGCAGTATTTT. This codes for CASSFLAGVPTDTQYF.

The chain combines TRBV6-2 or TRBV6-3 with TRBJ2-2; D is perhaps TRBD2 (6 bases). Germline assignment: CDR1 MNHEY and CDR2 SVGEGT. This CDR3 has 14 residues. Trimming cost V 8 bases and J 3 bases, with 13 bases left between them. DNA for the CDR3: TGTGCCAGCTGGGACGGGAGATACACCGGGGAGCTGTTTTTT. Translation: CASWDGRYTGELFF.

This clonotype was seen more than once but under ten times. CDR3 bases: TGTGCCAGCAGCTTACGTTCGGACAGGGCTAATTCACCCCTCCACTTT. It is translated as CASSLRSDRANSPLHF. The chain joins TRBV7-2 to TRBJ1-6; 8 nucleotides line up with TRBD1. Germline CDR1 and CDR2: SGHTA and FQGNSA. This CDR3 has 16 residues. J lost 6 bases, V lost 2 bases, and 6 bases had no gene match.

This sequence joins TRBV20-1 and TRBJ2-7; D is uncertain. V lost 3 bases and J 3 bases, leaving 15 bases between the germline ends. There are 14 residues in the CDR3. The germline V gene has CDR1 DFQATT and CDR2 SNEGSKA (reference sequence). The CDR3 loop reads CSARGEETYYEQYF. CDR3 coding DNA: TGCAGTGCTAGGGGCGAGGAGACGTACTACGAGCAGTACTTC.

CDR3 sequence reads: CSAGGTSEDTQYF. The CDR3 nucleotides are TGCAGTGCCGGGGGGACTAGCGAGGATACGCAGTATTTT. The genes are TRBV20-1 and TRBJ2-3, with 10 nucleotides matching TRBD2. CDR3 length: 13 residues. In germline, CDR1 is DFQATT, CDR2 SNEGSKA (reference sequence). The V gene end was trimmed by 6 bases and the J gene end by 6 bases; junction bases not matched to a gene: 6.

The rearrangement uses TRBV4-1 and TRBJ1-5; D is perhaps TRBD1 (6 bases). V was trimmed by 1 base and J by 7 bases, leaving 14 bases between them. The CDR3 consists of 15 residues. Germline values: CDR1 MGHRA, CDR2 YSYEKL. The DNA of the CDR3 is TGCGCCAGCAGCCAAGTTGGGGGGCGAGGGCAGCCCCAGCATTTT. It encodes CASSQVGGRGQPQHF.

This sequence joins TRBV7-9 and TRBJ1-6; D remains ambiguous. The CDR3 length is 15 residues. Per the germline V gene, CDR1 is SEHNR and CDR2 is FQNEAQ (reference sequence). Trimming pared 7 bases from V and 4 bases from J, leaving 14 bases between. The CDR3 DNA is TGTGCCAGCAACCTTGGGCGGCATTATAATTCACCCCTCCACTTT. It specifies CASNLGRHYNSPLHF.

The CDR3 here is CASSPTLAGESEQYF. In DNA form, the CDR3 reads TGTGCCAGCAGCCCTACCCTAGCGGGGGAGTCCGAGCAGTACTTC. The chain combines TRBV7-2 with TRBJ2-4, with 10 bases identical to TRBD2. The DNA end favors TRBJ2-7, so the J call may be wrong. The CDR3 loop spans 15 amino acids. Germline V gene sequence: CDR1 SGHTA, CDR2 FQGNSA.

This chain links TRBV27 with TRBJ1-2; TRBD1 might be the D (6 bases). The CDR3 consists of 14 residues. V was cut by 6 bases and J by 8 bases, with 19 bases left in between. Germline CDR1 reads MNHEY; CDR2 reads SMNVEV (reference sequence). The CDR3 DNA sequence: TGTGCCAGCAGCCCCAGGGGTCCACTTAGGGGCTACACCTTC. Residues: CASSPRGPLRGYTF.

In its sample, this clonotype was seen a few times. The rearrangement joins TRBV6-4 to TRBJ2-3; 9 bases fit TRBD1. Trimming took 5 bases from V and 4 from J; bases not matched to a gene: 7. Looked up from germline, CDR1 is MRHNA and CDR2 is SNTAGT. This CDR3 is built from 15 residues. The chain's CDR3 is CASSPGQGSSDTQYF. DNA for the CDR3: TGTGCCAGCAGTCCGGGACAGGGAAGTTCAGATACGCAGTATTTT.

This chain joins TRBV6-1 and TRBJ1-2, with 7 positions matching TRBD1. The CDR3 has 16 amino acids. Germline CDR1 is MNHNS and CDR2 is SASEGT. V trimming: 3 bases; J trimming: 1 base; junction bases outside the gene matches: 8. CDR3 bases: TGTGCCAGCAGTGATTTTAGGGGGCGCGATAACTATGGCTACACCTTC. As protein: CASSDFRGRDNYGYTF.

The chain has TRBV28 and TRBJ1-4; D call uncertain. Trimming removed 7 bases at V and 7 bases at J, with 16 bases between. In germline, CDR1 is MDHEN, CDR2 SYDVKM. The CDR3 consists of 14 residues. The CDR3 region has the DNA TGTGCCAGCAACCGCGGATTAGGCTCTGAAAAACTGTTTTTT. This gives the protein CASNRGLGSEKLFF.

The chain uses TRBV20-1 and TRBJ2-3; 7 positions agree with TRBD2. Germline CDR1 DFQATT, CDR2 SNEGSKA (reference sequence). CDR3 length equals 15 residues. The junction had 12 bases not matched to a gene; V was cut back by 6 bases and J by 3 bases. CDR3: CSAWSGARMTDTQYF. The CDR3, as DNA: TGCAGTGCGTGGAGCGGGGCCCGAATGACAGATACGCAGTATTTT.

The CDR3 region has the DNA TGCGCCAGCAGCACCCTCGGACAGGGAGCCTACAATGAGCAGTTCTTC. Its translation: CASSTLGQGAYNEQFF. The V gene is TRBV5-1, the J gene TRBJ2-1; 8 bases align to TRBD1. There are 16 residues in the CDR3. Germline lookup yields CDR1 SGHRS and CDR2 YFSETQ. J gave up 2 bases and V 4 bases, and 8 bases lay outside the gene matches.

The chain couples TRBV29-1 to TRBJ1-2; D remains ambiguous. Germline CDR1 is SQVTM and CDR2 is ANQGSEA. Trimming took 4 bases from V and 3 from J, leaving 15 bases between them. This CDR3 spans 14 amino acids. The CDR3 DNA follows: TGCAGCGTTGGTCTTCGTCGGGCCGACTATGGCTACACCTTC. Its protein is CSVGLRRADYGYTF.